The 24 T cell receptor beta chains listed next were all sequenced from one sample in a study of T cell clonality in common variable immunodeficiency. Overall study results and limits: Fewer deletions and N-nucleotide insertions were reportedly seen in common variable immunodeficiency TCR beta sequences.

Only in-frame clones appear in the TCRdb table, and some are missing; sequencing was by immunoSEQ multiplex PCR. There are 20,000 to 30,000 clones in the sample, none observed a single time. Antigens of these TCRs are unknown. Sequences were obtained from peripheral blood mononuclear cells. These receptor sequences come from a human donor with common variable immunodeficiency.

The sample holds a few counts of this clone. The read ends 3 residues before the CDR3 terminus; that terminus is restored from the germline J gene. The V and J genes are TRBV7-9 and TRBJ2-7, with 7 bases matching TRBD2. V gave up 7 bases and J gave up 0 bases; unmatched junction bases: 6. The CDR3 spans 14 residues. CDR1 is SEHNR and CDR2 is FQNEAQ in the germline V gene (reference sequence). CDR3 sequence: CASIASGTSYEQYF. The sequenced part of the CDR3 DNA is TGTGCCAGCATAGCTAGCGGAACCTCCTACGAG. The whole variable domain, filled in from reference TRBV7-9 and TRBJ2-7, reads DTGVSQNPRHKITKRGQNVTFRCDPISEHNRLYWYRQTLGQGPEFLTYFQNEAQLEKSRLLSDRFSAERPKGSFSTLEIQRTEQGDSAMYLCASIASGTSYEQYFGPGTRLTVT.

In its sample, this clone was seen many times. The DNA ends 3 residues before the CDR3 does, and the rest of the CDR3 is filled in from the germline J gene. This chain connects TRBV20-1 to TRBJ1-4, with D possibly being TRBD1 (6 bases). This CDR3 region has 14 residues. With 6 bases removed from V and 5 bases from J, the gap between germline ends came to 16 bases. The V gene's germline CDR1 is DFQATT and CDR2 SNEGSKA (reference sequence). CDR3 bases read: TGCAGTGCCCAACGACAGGCCCAGAATGAAAAA. The encoded protein is CSAQRQAQNEK. The entire CDR3 reads CSAQRQAQNEKLFF.

This clone was seen a handful of times. The read halts 3 residues ahead of the CDR3 end, with the missing end drawn from the germline J gene. This chain links TRBV5-1 with TRBJ1-1, with 11 bases that match TRBD1. Germline-derived CDR1 and CDR2 are SGHRS and YFSETQ. The CDR3 has 16 amino acids. V lost 0 bases to trimming and J lost 1 base; unmatched junction nucleotides: 2. CDR3 DNA (partial): TGCGCCAGCAGCTTGGGGACAGGGGGCAGGAACACTGAA. It yields the protein CASSLGTGGRNTE. The complete CDR3 reads CASSLGTGGRNTEAFF.

Concerning this clone itself: The read terminates 3 residues before the CDR3 end, so the remaining end is supplied by the germline J gene. This sequence joins TRBV5-3 and TRBJ2-5; tentatively, D is TRBD1 (5 bases). TRBV5-3 is an open reading frame, and its role is uncertain. CDR3 length equals 16 residues. Trimming pared 1 base from V and 4 bases from J, leaving 17 bases between. The part of the CDR3 DNA that was read is TGTGCCAGAAGCTTGATTAGTGGTGGGGCAACAGAGACC. Protein: CARSLISGGATET. In full, the CDR3 reads CARSLISGGATETQYF.

As to this clone: The CDR3 extends 3 residues past the end of the read, so its final part is completed from the germline J gene. The chain joins TRBV5-1 to TRBJ2-7; 7 bases agree with TRBD1. The CDR3 runs to 14 residues. V was clipped by 4 bases and J by 5 bases; unmatched bases: 9. From germline, CDR1 is SGHRS and CDR2 YFSETQ. Here the CDR3 reads CASSPLQGSHEQYF. CDR3 DNA, as far as it was read: TGCGCCAGCAGCCCGCTACAGGGGTCCCACGAG.

There are a few counts of this clone. Sequencing ends 3 residues short of the CDR3 end; the germline J gene provides the rest. The chain joins TRBV6-1 to TRBJ1-5; 10 bases map to TRBD1. V lost 3 bases, J lost 7 bases, and 6 bases stayed unmatched. This CDR3 spans 15 amino acids. CDR1 and CDR2 (germline): MNHNS, SASEGT. Partial CDR3 DNA: TGTGCCAGCAGTGATACGGGACAGGGGAACCAGCCC. Amino acids: CASSDTGQGNQP. The whole CDR3 protein reads CASSDTGQGNQPQHF.

There are a few counts of this clone. The CDR3 extends 3 residues past the end of the read, so its final part is completed from the germline J gene. The chain recombines TRBV30 with TRBJ1-3; a weak D match, TRBD1 (5 bases). There are 11 residues in the CDR3. Germline CDR1 is GTSNPN and CDR2 is SVGIG (reference sequence). V lost 4 bases to trimming and J lost 4 bases, with 5 bases between them. The CDR3 DNA, read in part, is TGTGCCTGGACAGGGGGAAACACC. This encodes CAWTGGNT. The entire CDR3 protein reads CAWTGGNTIYF.

This clone was counted at least ten times. The read gets to within 3 residues of the CDR3 end, and the germline J gene fills in the rest. The rearrangement links TRBV2 to TRBJ2-4; 15 nucleotides match TRBD2. Trimming at V came to 4 bases and at J to 4 bases, leaving 8 bases not matched to a gene. The CDR3 totals 18 residues. Germline loops: CDR1 SNHLY, CDR2 FYNNEI. Incomplete CDR3 DNA: TGTGCCAGCAGTGCCCCGGGACTAGCGGGGGGTTATAAAAACATT. Translation: CASSAPGLAGGYKNI. The CDR3 in full is CASSAPGLAGGYKNIQYF.

This clone was observed a handful of times. The DNA ends 3 residues before the CDR3 does, and the rest of the CDR3 is filled in from the germline J gene. The genes are TRBV30 and TRBJ1-3; a weak D match, TRBD1 (5 bases). Between the trimmed V and J ends, which lost 3 bases and 5 bases, there was a span of 11 bases. The CDR3 spans 13 residues. Germline-derived CDR1 and CDR2 are GTSNPN and SVGIG (reference sequence). CDR3 bases read: TGTGCCTGGAGACCCCAGGGAAGAAACACC. Its protein is CAWRPQGRNT. The full-length CDR3 reads as CAWRPQGRNTIYF.

The sample holds many counts of this clone. Read data end 3 residues before the CDR3 end; the end is taken from the germline J gene. The gene calls are TRBV12-3 or TRBV12-4 and TRBJ2-5; 9 bases align to TRBD2. Unmatched junction bases numbered 13, after V lost 6 bases and J lost 5 bases. The CDR3 extends over 16 amino acids. This CDR3 is CASRRGLAGRGETQYF. The DNA read from the CDR3 is TGTGCCAGCAGAAGAGGTCTAGCGGGGCGCGGGGAGACC.

This clone was recorded many times. The observed sequence ends 3 residues before the CDR3 terminus, with the missing tail filled in from the germline J gene. The chain links TRBV29-1 to TRBJ2-2, with 7 bases lining up with TRBD1. The V gene's germline CDR1 is SQVTM and CDR2 ANQGSEA. The junction had 2 bases not matched to a gene; V was cut back by 7 bases and J by 0 bases. The CDR3 runs 13 residues. CDR3 region: CSGGQTNTGELFF. CDR3 DNA (partial): TGCAGCGGGGGACAGACGAACACCGGGGAG.

This clone turned up a few times. The DNA ends 3 residues before the CDR3 does, and the rest of the CDR3 is filled in from the germline J gene. The chain uses TRBV20-1 and TRBJ2-7; TRBD1 might be the D (6 bases). Between the trimmed V and J ends, which lost 6 bases and 3 bases, there was a span of 12 bases. CDR1 is DFQATT, CDR2 SNEGSKA, per germline (reference sequence). There are 12 residues in the CDR3. The covered CDR3 bases are TGCAGTGCGGCCGGGACAAACTACGAG. Encoded protein: CSAAGTNYE. From start to end, the CDR3 is CSAAGTNYEQYF.

In its sample, this clone was seen a few times. Sequencing ends 3 residues short of the CDR3 end; the germline J gene provides the rest. The chain joins TRBV20-1 to TRBJ1-5; possibly TRBD1 for D (6 bases). The CDR3 is made up of 15 amino acids. Trimming took off 3 bases at V and 0 bases at J, with 12 bases between the two ends. Germline V gene sequence: CDR1 DFQATT, CDR2 SNEGSKA (reference sequence). The CDR3 bases that were read are TGCAGTGCTAGTAAATGGGGGCATAGCAATCAGCCC. It translates to CSASKWGHSNQP. The complete CDR3 protein is CSASKWGHSNQPQHF.

This clone was seen many times. The read ends 3 residues shy of where the CDR3 ends; the end is completed using the germline J gene. V is TRBV30 and J is TRBJ1-1; maybe TRBD1 (6 bases). Germline CDR1 and CDR2: GTSNPN and SVGIG (reference sequence). Trimming removed 7 bases at V and 4 bases at J, with 10 bases between. CDR3 length equals 11 residues. CDR3 DNA, as far as it was read: TGTGCCTCTTCAGGGGCCACTGAA. Protein: CASSGATE. The whole CDR3 sequence reads CASSGATEAFF.

This clone occurred many times. Read sequence stops 3 residues before the CDR3 end, and the germline J gene provides the missing end. The chain combines TRBV20-1 with TRBJ1-5; possibly TRBD1 for D (6 bases). The CDR3 has 16 amino acids. Germline V gene data show CDR1 as DFQATT and CDR2 as SNEGSKA (reference sequence). V was trimmed by 1 base and J by 5 bases, leaving 18 bases between them. Partial CDR3 DNA: TGCAGTGCTAGAGGGAGGGGGTTAAGAGTAGATCAGCCC. It yields the protein CSARGRGLRVDQP. The whole CDR3 protein is CSARGRGLRVDQPQHF.

At least ten counts were recorded for this clone. Read sequence stops 3 residues before the CDR3 end, and the germline J gene provides the missing end. The chain uses TRBV30 and TRBJ1-1; the match to TRBD1 covers 8 bases. The CDR3 consists of 14 residues. Germline V gene data show CDR1 as GTSNPN and CDR2 as SVGIG (reference sequence). Germline trimming cut 0 bases from V and 5 bases from J; bases unmatched to any gene: 5. The CDR3 bases that were read are TGTGCCTGGAGTGTACCTCAGGGGGCGACTGAA. Residues: CAWSVPQGATE. The complete CDR3 protein is CAWSVPQGATEAFF.

This clone occurred many times. The read finishes 3 residues shy of the CDR3 end, and the germline J gene is used to complete it. The rearrangement uses TRBV7-6 and TRBJ2-5; 9 positions agree with TRBD1. The CDR3 is 15 residues long. The trim removed 5 bases at V and 5 bases at J, leaving 9 bases unmatched. CDR1 and CDR2 (germline): SGHVS, FNYEAQ. CDR3 DNA (partial): TGTGCCAGCAGCCTGGGACAGGGCGCTGGGGAGACC. Protein product: CASSLGQGAGET. The full CDR3 sequence reads CASSLGQGAGETQYF.

This clone occurred many times. The read finishes 3 residues shy of the CDR3 end, and the germline J gene is used to complete it. This chain uses TRBV30 with TRBJ2-3; 11 positions agree with TRBD2. Trimming at V came to 4 bases and at J to 6 bases, leaving 12 bases not matched to a gene. The V gene's germline CDR1 is GTSNPN and CDR2 SVGIG (reference sequence). This CDR3 region has 16 residues. This chain's CDR3 is CAWNPGTSGDEDTQYF. Incomplete CDR3 DNA: TGTGCCTGGAACCCCGGGACTAGCGGAGATGAGGATACG.

This clone was observed a few times. The read ends 3 residues before the CDR3 terminus; that terminus is restored from the germline J gene. The J gene is TRBJ2-7, the V gene TRBV2; 10 positions agree with TRBD1. The CDR3 sequence is 12 residues long. The V gene's germline CDR1 is SNHLY and CDR2 FYNNEI. V lost 6 bases, J lost 5 bases, and 1 base stayed unmatched. The CDR3 is CASRTGGHEQYF. The part of the CDR3 DNA that was read is TGTGCCAGCAGGACAGGGGGCCACGAG.

This clone was seen repeatedly, ten times or more. The CDR3 end falls 3 residues outside the read, so it is completed with the germline J gene. J is TRBJ1-2 and V is TRBV9; tentative D call: TRBD1 (5 bases). In germline, CDR1 is SGDLS, CDR2 YYNGEE. CDR3 size: 15 residues. V was cut by 1 base and J by 2 bases, with 12 bases left in between. The CDR3 here is CASSVREQANYGYTF. The CDR3 DNA, read in part, is TGTGCCAGCAGCGTACGTGAACAGGCAAACTATGGC.

This clone was observed at least ten times. The read finishes 3 residues shy of the CDR3 end, and the germline J gene is used to complete it. V gene TRBV29-1 combines with J gene TRBJ2-3; D remains ambiguous. In germline, CDR1 is SQVTM, CDR2 ANQGSEA. With 6 bases removed from V and 2 bases from J, the gap between germline ends came to 15 bases. This CDR3 region has 14 residues. The covered CDR3 bases are TGCAGCGTACAAGAGGCGGCTACCACAGATACG. This gives the protein CSVQEAATTDT. Given in full, the CDR3 is CSVQEAATTDTQYF.

The sequenced part of the CDR3 DNA is TGCAGTGCTGGCACAGGGGGCTTTCAGCGAGAGACC. As protein: CSAGTGGFQRET. The entire CDR3 protein reads CSAGTGGFQRETQYF. V usage is TRBV20-1 and J usage is TRBJ2-5; 9 nucleotides agree with TRBD1. The observed sequence ends 3 residues before the CDR3 terminus, with the missing tail filled in from the germline J gene. The J segment lost 4 bases and the V segment lost 5 bases, leaving 11 bases of the junction unmatched. The CDR3 spans 15 residues. CDR1 and CDR2 from the germline V gene are DFQATT and SNEGSKA (reference sequence).

This clone was counted many times. The DNA ends 3 residues before the CDR3 does, and the rest of the CDR3 is filled in from the germline J gene. This chain uses TRBV10-1 with TRBJ2-3; 8 positions match TRBD1. CDR1 and CDR2 from the germline V gene are WNHNN and SYGVQD (reference sequence). There are 15 residues in the CDR3. The CDR3 loop is CASSEDRGVVFAQYF. The covered CDR3 bases are TGCGCCAGCAGTGAGGACAGGGGAGTTGTTTTCGCG.

For this clone: The read halts 3 residues ahead of the CDR3 end, with the missing end drawn from the germline J gene. This chain uses TRBV29-1 with TRBJ2-3, with TRBD2 matching 9 bases. The germline CDR1 and CDR2 sequences are SQVTM and ANQGSEA. There are 16 residues in the CDR3. V trimming: 3 bases; J trimming: 0 bases; junction bases outside the gene matches: 7. The sequenced CDR3 bases are TGCAGCGTTGAGGGAAGCGGGAGGCCTAGCACAGATACG. Protein sequence: CSVEGSGRPSTDT. The entire CDR3 sequence reads CSVEGSGRPSTDTQYF.